The 14 T cell receptor beta chains below come from one sample, sequenced in a study of T cells after yellow fever vaccination. TCRdb re-called the 5' RACE reads with MiXCR, one entry per CDR3 protein. The sample consists of a few hundred thousand distinct CDR3 sequences, approximately 3.9% of them appearing once. The sequenced sample was PBMCs, obtained on the day of the yellow fever booster vaccination. These receptors were taken from a young man who received the YFV17D yellow fever vaccine.

Only a few counts were recorded for this clonotype. This CDR3 reads CASSVDGLAKNIQYF. The CDR3 DNA is TGTGCCAGCAGCGTAGACGGTTTGGCCAAAAACATTCAGTACTTC. The rearrangement links TRBV9 to TRBJ2-4; no clear D gene. The length of the CDR3 is 15 residues. Germline CDR1 and CDR2: SGDLS and YYNGEE. Trimming took 0 bases from V and 1 from J, leaving 8 bases between them.

This clonotype was recorded at least ten times. The gene calls are TRBV5-1 and TRBJ1-2; 7 bases agree with TRBD1. The CDR3 is 14 residues long. Losses at the gene ends were 4 bases for V and 2 bases for J; bases not matched to a gene: 5. The germline gives CDR1 SGHRS, CDR2 YFSETQ. The CDR3 DNA sequence: TGCGCCAGCAGCGTACTGACAGGGAACTATGGCTACACCTTC. It yields the protein CASSVLTGNYGYTF.

This clonotype came up many times. V is TRBV5-1 and J is TRBJ2-1; D possibly matches TRBD1 or TRBD2 (6 bases each). The V and J ends lost 0 bases and 7 bases respectively, with 20 bases between them. The CDR3 contains 17 residues. Germline V gene data show CDR1 as SGHRS and CDR2 as YFSETQ. The CDR3 sequence is CASSLAFGPGAGNEQFF. CDR3 DNA: TGCGCCAGCAGCTTGGCGTTCGGCCCGGGGGCGGGGAATGAGCAGTTCTTC. The whole variable domain, remainder taken from reference TRBV5-1 and TRBJ2-1, is KAGVTQTPRYLIKTRGQQVTLSCSPISGHRSVSWYQQTPGQGLQFLFEYFSETQRNKGNFPGRFSGRQFSNSRSEMNVSTLELGDSALYLCASSLAFGPGAGNEQFFGPGTRLTVL.

This clonotype has ten or more counts. This chain joins TRBV18 and TRBJ2-5; 10 nucleotides align to TRBD2. CDR1 is KGHSH, CDR2 LQKENI, per germline. V lost 3 bases to trimming and J lost 1 base; unmatched junction nucleotides: 17. The CDR3 covers 20 residues. In nucleotides, the CDR3 is TGTGCCAGCTCACCCCTCTATCGGAGACGTAGCGGGGGGTCCCAAGAGACCCAGTACTTC. Protein sequence: CASSPLYRRRSGGSQETQYF.

This clonotype was seen ten or more times. The chain carries TRBV20-1 and TRBJ2-4; D gene ambiguous. The CDR3 contains 16 residues. The V end was cut by 0 bases, the J end by 0 bases, with 12 bases between. CDR1 and CDR2 (germline): DFQATT, SNEGSKA (reference sequence). CDR3 bases: TGCAGTGCTAGAGATCCCATGTCGCTAGCCAAAAACATTCAGTACTTC. Its translation is CSARDPMSLAKNIQYF.

This clonotype was observed a handful of times. This rearrangement joins TRBV6-5 to TRBJ2-5; tentative D call: TRBD1 (6 bases). This CDR3 contains 14 residues. The germline V gene encodes CDR1 MNHEY and CDR2 SVGAGI. V shed 6 bases and J shed 4 bases, with 15 bases lying between them. Written as DNA, the CDR3 is TGTGCCAGCAGCCGGACAGCCTACGCAGAGACCCAGTACTTC. The encoded protein is CASSRTAYAETQYF.

The chain joins TRBV12-3 or TRBV12-4 to TRBJ1-4, with D unresolved. The V and J ends lost 3 bases and 2 bases respectively, with 4 bases between them. The CDR3 totals 13 residues. The CDR3 DNA reads as TGTGCCAGCAGTTTTCCCACTAATGAAAAACTGTTTTTT. It translates to CASSFPTNEKLFF.

This clonotype occurred a few times. The genes are TRBV5-6 and TRBJ1-4, with TRBD1 identical over 9 bases. This CDR3 spans 15 amino acids. Germline V gene sequence: CDR1 SGHDT, CDR2 YYEEEE. V lost 3 bases and J lost 8; bases outside the gene matches: 8. CDR3 residues: CASSSLQGANEKLFF. The DNA for the CDR3 is TGTGCCAGCAGCTCCCTACAGGGGGCGAACGAAAAACTGTTTTTT.

This clonotype was recorded at least ten times. The chain joins TRBV12-3 or TRBV12-4 to TRBJ2-3; 10 bases are shared with TRBD2. The CDR3 contains 14 residues. The V gene end was trimmed by 3 bases and the J gene end by 8 bases; junction bases not matched to a gene: 5. The CDR3 sequence: CASSFGAGGSTQYF. The CDR3 bases are TGTGCCAGCAGTTTTGGAGCGGGGGGGAGTACGCAGTATTTT.

There are many counts of this clonotype. The chain joins TRBV6-2 or TRBV6-3 to TRBJ2-5; the D is unclear. V lost 5 bases to trimming and J lost 6 bases, with 10 bases between them. Germline assignment: CDR1 MNHEY and CDR2 SVGEGT. The CDR3 totals 12 residues. The chain's CDR3 is CASSLGSQTQYF. The CDR3 region has the DNA TGTGCCAGCAGTCTAGGCAGCCAGACCCAGTACTTC.

This clonotype was detected ten times or more. The chain is built from TRBV5-1 and TRBJ2-7, with 8 bases lining up with TRBD1. The ends lost 4 bases at V and 2 bases at J; junction bases unmatched: 8. Germline V gene sequence: CDR1 SGHRS, CDR2 YFSETQ. The CDR3 has 15 amino acids. The DNA of the CDR3 is TGCGCCAGCAGCGCTCCCGGGACAGGAACCTACGAGCAGTACTTC. Translation: CASSAPGTGTYEQYF. Looking up the rest from reference TRBV5-1 and TRBJ2-7 gives the full variable domain: KAGVTQTPRYLIKTRGQQVTLSCSPISGHRSVSWYQQTPGQGLQFLFEYFSETQRNKGNFPGRFSGRQFSNSRSEMNVSTLELGDSALYLCASSAPGTGTYEQYFGPGTRLTVT.

Many counts were recorded for this clonotype. The chain joins TRBV7-8 to TRBJ2-1, with 11 bases that match TRBD2. Per the germline V gene, CDR1 is SGHVS and CDR2 is FQNEAQ. The CDR3 totals 19 residues. V lost 3 bases, J lost 5 bases, and 15 bases stayed unmatched. DNA of the CDR3: TGTGCCAGCAGCTTTAGAGCCCTAGCGGGGGGCCCCATTAACAATGAGCAGTTCTTC. Encoded protein: CASSFRALAGGPINNEQFF. The full variable domain, rest sourced from reference TRBV7-8 and TRBJ2-1, is GAGVSQSPRYKVAKRGQDVALRCDPISGHVSLFWYQQALGQGPEFLTYFQNEAQLDKSGLPSDRFFAERPEGSVSTLKIQRTQQEDSAVYLCASSFRALAGGPINNEQFFGPGTRLTVL.

This clonotype was counted ten times or more. The chain combines TRBV20-1 with TRBJ2-3, with D tentatively TRBD2 (6 bases). This CDR3 comprises 14 residues. V was cut by 2 bases and J by 2 bases, with 11 bases left in between. Germline V gene lookup returns CDR1 DFQATT and CDR2 SNEGSKA (reference sequence). The CDR3 sequence: CSARRKRATDTQYF. The CDR3 DNA reads TGCAGTGCTAGACGTAAGCGGGCCACAGATACGCAGTATTTT.

This clonotype turned up a few times. Here the CDR3 reads CASSLLAGVYQETQYF. The CDR3 coding sequence is TGCGCCAGCAGCTTGCTAGCGGGGGTATACCAAGAGACCCAGTACTTC. V and J are TRBV5-1 and TRBJ2-5; 10 bases match TRBD2. Per germline, CDR1 SGHRS and CDR2 YFSETQ. V shed 1 base and J 0 bases; nucleotides not matched to a gene: 3. The CDR3 loop spans 16 amino acids.